This T cell receptor beta chain was retrieved from a study of blood T cells in healthy people across ages. Alongside a J-beta primer mix, a sample-barcoded 5' primer served in a second PCR lasting roughly 7 to 12 cycles. TCRdb reanalysed the 5' RACE reads using MiXCR and keeps one entry per CDR3 protein. The data show approximately 1,700,000 distinct CDR3 sequences, approximately 40% seen once. CDR1 and CDR2 (germline): MDHEN, SYDVKM. This CDR3 has 14 residues. V was clipped by 8 bases and J by 4 bases, with 17 bases between them. Study observations and caveats: As age increased, TCR beta diversity per million T cells fell in a roughly linear fashion. Naive and antigen-experienced cells could not be conclusively compared, given unsorted PBMCs.

On this clonotype: Its specificity is unknown.

The study recruited healthy Caucasian donors from Russia who were aged about 6 to 90. Every donor contributed about 10 milliliters of peripheral blood by blood draw. The sequence derives from a human donor in good health. Specimen: blood. The chain carries TRBV28 and TRBJ1-1; D gene unclear. The CDR3 loop reads CASGEIGSITEAFF. The CDR3 nucleotides are TGTGCCAGCGGAGAGATTGGTTCGATCACTGAAGCTTTCTTT.